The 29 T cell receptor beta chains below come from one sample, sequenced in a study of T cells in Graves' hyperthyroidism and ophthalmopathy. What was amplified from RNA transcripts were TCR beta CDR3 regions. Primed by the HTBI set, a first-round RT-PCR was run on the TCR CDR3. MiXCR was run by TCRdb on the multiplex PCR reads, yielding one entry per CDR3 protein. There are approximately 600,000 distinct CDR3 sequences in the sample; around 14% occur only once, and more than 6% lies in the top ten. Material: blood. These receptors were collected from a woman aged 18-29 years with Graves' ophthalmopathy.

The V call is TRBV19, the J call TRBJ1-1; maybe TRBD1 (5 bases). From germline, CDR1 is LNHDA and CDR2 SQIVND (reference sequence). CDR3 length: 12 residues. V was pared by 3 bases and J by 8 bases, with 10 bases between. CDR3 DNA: TGTGCCAGTAGTATTCGCGACAGAGAAGCTTTCTTT. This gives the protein CASSIRDREAFF.

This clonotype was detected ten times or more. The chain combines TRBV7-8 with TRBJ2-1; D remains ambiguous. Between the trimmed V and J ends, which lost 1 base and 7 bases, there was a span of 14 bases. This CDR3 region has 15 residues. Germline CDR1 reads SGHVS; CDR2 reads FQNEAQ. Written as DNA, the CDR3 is TGTGCCAGCAGCTTAGATAGGCCAGGTCATAATGAGCAGTTCTTC. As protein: CASSLDRPGHNEQFF.

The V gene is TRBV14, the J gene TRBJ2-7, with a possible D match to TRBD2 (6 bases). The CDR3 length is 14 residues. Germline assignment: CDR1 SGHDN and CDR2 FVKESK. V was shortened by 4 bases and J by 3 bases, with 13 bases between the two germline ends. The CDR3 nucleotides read TGTGCCAGCAGCCCGGGACTTAGCCACTACGAGCAGTACTTC. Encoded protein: CASSPGLSHYEQYF.

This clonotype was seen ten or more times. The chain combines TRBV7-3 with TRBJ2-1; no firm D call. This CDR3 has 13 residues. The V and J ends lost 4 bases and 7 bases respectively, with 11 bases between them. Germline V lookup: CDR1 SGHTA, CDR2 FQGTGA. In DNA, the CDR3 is TGTGCCAGCAGCTCTGACGTCGGTAATGAGCAGTTCTTC. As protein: CASSSDVGNEQFF.

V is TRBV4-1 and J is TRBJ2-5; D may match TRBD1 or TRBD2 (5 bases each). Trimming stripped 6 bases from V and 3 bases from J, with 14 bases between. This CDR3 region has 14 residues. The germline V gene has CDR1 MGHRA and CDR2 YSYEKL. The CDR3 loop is CASSKQVGEETQYF. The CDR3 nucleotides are TGCGCCAGCAGTAAACAGGTGGGGGAAGAGACCCAGTACTTC.

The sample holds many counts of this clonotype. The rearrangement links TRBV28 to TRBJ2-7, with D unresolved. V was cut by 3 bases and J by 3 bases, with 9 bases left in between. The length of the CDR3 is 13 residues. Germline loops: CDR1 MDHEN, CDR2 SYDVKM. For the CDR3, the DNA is TGTGCCAGCAGTTTTTGGCGGAACTACGAGCAGTACTTC. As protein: CASSFWRNYEQYF. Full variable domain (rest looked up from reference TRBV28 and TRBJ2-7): DVKVTQSSRYLVKRTGEKVFLECVQDMDHENMFWYRQDPGLGLRLIYFSYDVKMKEKGDIPEGYSVSREKKERFSLILESASTNQTSMYLCASSFWRNYEQYFGPGTRLTVT.

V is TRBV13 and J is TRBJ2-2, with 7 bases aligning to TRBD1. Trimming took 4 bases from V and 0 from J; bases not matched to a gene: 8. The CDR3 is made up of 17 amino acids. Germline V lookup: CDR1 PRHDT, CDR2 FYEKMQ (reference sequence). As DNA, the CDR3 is TGTGCCAGCAGCTCCCGAGGGGACAGCGCGAACACCGGGGAGCTGTTTTTT. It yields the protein CASSSRGDSANTGELFF.

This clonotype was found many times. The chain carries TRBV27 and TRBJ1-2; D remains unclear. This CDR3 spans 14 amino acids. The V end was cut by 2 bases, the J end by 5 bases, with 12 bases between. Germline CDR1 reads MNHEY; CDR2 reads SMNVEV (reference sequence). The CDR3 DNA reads TGTGCCAGCAGTTTAACTTGGGGAGGGTATGGCTACACCTTC. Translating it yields CASSLTWGGYGYTF.

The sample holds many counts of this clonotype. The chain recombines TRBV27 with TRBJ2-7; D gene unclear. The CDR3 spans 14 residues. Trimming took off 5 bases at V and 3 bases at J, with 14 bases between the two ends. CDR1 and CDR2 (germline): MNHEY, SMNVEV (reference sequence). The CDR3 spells CASSRVGKYYEQYF. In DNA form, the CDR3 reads TGTGCCAGCAGTCGGGTAGGGAAGTACTACGAGCAGTACTTC.

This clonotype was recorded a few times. The CDR3 DNA is TGTGCCAGCAGCTTCGGCAGGGGGCTATCGTTGAACACTGAAGCTTTCTTT. Translation gives CASSFGRGLSLNTEAFF. The chain couples TRBV11-2 to TRBJ1-1; 8 bases are a match to TRBD1. Trimming took 3 bases from V and 0 from J; bases not matched to a gene: 9. In germline, CDR1 is SGHAT, CDR2 FQNNGV. CDR3 length: 17 amino acids. Full variable domain (missing parts from reference TRBV11-2 and TRBJ1-1): EAGVAQSPRYKIIEKRQSVAFWCNPISGHATLYWYQQILGQGPKLLIQFQNNGVVDDSQLPKDRFSAERLKGVDSTLKIQPAKLEDSAVYLCASSFGRGLSLNTEAFFGQGTRLTVV.

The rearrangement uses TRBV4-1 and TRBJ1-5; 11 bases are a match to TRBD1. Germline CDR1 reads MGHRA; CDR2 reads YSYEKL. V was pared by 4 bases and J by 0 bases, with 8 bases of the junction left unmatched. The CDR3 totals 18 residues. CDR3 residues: CASSRLPDRGPSNQPQHF. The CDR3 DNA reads TGCGCCAGCAGCCGTCTACCGGACAGGGGGCCTAGCAATCAGCCCCAGCATTTT.

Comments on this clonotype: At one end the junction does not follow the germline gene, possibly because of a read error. The CDR3 region is CASRSGPNTDTQCF. The CDR3 region has the DNA TGTGCCAGCAGAAGCGGGCCTAACACAGATACGCAGTGTTTT. The chain recombines TRBV6-2 or TRBV6-3 with TRBJ2-3, with a possible D match to TRBD2 (6 bases). The V gene's germline CDR1 is MNHEY and CDR2 SVGEGT. The CDR3 runs 14 residues.

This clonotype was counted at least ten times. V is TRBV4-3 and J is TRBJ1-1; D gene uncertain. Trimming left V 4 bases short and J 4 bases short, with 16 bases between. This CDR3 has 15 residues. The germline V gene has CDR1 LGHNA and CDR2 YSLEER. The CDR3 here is CASSPLGVAGTEAFF. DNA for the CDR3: TGCGCCAGCAGCCCGTTGGGAGTGGCAGGCACTGAAGCTTTCTTT.

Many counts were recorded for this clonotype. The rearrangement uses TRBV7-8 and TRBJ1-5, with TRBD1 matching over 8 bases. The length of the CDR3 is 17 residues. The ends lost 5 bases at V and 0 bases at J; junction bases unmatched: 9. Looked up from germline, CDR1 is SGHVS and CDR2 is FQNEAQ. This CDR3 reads CASSPARTGLSNQPQHF. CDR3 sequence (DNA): TGTGCCAGCAGCCCAGCTCGGACAGGGCTTAGCAATCAGCCCCAGCATTTT.

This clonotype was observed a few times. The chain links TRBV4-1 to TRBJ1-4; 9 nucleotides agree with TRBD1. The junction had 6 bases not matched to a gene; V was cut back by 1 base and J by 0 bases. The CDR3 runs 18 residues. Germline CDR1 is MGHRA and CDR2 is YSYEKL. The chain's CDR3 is CASSQARTGASTNEKLFF. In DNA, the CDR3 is TGCGCCAGCAGCCAAGCCCGGACAGGGGCGTCAACTAATGAAAAACTGTTTTTT.

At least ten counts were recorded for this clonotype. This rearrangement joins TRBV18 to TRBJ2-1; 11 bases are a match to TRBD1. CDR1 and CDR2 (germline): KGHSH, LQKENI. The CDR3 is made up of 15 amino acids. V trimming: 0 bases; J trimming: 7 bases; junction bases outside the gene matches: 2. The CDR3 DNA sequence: TGTGCCAGCTCACCACCGGGACAGGGGGGGAATGAGCAGTTCTTC. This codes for CASSPPGQGGNEQFF.

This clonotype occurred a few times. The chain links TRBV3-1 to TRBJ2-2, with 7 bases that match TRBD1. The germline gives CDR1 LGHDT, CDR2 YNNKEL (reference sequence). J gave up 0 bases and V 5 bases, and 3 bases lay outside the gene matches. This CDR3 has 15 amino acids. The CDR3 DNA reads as TGTGCCAGCAGCGCAGGGGGATCGAACACCGGGGAGCTGTTTTTT. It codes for CASSAGGSNTGELFF.

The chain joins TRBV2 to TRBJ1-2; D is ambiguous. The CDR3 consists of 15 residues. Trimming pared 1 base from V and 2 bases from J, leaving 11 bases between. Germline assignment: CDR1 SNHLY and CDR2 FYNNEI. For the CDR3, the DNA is TGTGCCAGCAGTGAAGAGGTGACCTCAAACTATGGCTACACCTTC. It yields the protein CASSEEVTSNYGYTF.

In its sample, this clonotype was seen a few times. CDR3 bases: TGCAGTGCTACACCCGGGCAGGGATACTATGAGCAGTACTTC. Amino acids: CSATPGQGYYEQYF. The chain uses TRBV20-1 and TRBJ2-7, with a weak D call TRBD1 (5 bases). Germline V lookup: CDR1 DFQATT, CDR2 SNEGSKA (reference sequence). The CDR3 covers 14 residues. Deletions cut 4 bases from V and 7 bases from J, with 20 bases between.

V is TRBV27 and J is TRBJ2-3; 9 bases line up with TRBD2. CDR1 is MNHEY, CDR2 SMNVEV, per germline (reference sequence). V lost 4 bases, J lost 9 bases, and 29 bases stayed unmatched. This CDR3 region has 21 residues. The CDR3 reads CASSYLYSGSLFRVWGNTQYF. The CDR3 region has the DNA TGTGCCAGCAGTTACCTTTATAGCGGGAGTTTATTTCGGGTTTGGGGAAACACGCAGTATTTT.

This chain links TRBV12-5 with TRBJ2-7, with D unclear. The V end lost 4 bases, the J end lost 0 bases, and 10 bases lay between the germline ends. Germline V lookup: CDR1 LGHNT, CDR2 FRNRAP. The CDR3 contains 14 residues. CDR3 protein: CASGYHRTSYEQYF. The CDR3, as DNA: TGTGCTAGTGGTTACCACCGCACCTCCTACGAGCAGTACTTC.

DNA for the CDR3: TGTGCCAGCAGACGACAGGGGGGCCACAATGAGCAGTTCTTC. It is translated as CASRRQGGHNEQFF. J is TRBJ2-1 and V is TRBV25-1, with TRBD1 identical over 9 bases. The CDR3 loop spans 14 amino acids. J was trimmed by 5 bases and V by 6 bases; bases with no gene match: 5. Germline loops: CDR1 MGHDK, CDR2 SYGVNS. Combining the CDR3 with reference TRBV25-1 and TRBJ2-1 gives the whole variable domain EADIYQTPRYLVIGTGKKITLECSQTMGHDKMYWYQQDPGMELHLIHYSYGVNSTEKGDLSSESTVSRIRTEHFPLTLESARPSHTSQYLCASRRQGGHNEQFFGPGTRLTVL.

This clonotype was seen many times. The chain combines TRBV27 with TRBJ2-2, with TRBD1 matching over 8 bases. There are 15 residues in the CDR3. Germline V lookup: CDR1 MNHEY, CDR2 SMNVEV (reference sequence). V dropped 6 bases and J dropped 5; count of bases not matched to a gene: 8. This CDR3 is CASSIQGAETGELFF. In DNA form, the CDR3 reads TGTGCCAGCAGCATTCAGGGGGCGGAGACCGGGGAGCTGTTTTTT.

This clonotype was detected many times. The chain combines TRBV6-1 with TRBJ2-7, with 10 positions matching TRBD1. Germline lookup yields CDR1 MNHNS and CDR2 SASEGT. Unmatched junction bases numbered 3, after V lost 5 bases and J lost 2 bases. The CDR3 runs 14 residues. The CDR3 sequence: CASSRGTGAYEQYF. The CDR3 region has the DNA TGTGCCAGCAGTAGAGGGACAGGGGCCTACGAGCAGTACTTC.

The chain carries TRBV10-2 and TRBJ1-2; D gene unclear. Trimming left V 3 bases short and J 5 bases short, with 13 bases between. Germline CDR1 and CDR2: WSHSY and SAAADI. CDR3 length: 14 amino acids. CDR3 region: CASSERQLPYGYTF. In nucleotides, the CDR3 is TGCGCCAGCAGTGAAAGGCAATTACCGTATGGCTACACCTTC.

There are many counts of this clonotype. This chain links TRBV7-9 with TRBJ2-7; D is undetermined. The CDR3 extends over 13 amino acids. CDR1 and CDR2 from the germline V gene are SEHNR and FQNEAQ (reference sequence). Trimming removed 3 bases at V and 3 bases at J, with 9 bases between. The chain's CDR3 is CASSFSLYYEQYF. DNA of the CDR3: TGTGCCAGCAGCTTTAGCCTTTACTACGAGCAGTACTTC.

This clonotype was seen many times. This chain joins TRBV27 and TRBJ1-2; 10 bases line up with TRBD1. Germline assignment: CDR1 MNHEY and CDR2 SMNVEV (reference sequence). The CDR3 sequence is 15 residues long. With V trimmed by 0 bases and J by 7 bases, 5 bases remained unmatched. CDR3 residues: CASSLSRDRGSGYTF. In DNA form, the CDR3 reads TGTGCCAGCAGTTTATCCCGGGACAGGGGTAGTGGCTACACCTTC.

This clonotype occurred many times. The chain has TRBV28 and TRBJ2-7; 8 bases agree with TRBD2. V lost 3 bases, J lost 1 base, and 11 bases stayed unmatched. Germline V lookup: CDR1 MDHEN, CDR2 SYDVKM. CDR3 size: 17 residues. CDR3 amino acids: CASSFDRVSGSSYEQYF. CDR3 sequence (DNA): TGTGCCAGCAGTTTCGACCGAGTGAGCGGGAGTTCCTACGAGCAGTACTTC. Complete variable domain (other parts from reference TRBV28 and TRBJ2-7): DVKVTQSSRYLVKRTGEKVFLECVQDMDHENMFWYRQDPGLGLRLIYFSYDVKMKEKGDIPEGYSVSREKKERFSLILESASTNQTSMYLCASSFDRVSGSSYEQYFGPGTRLTVT.

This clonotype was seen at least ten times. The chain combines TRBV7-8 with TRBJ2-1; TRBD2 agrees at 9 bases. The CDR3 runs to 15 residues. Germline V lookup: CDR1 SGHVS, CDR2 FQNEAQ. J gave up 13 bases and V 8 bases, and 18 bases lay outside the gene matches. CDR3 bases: TGTGCCAGCGCCAAACCCCCGGGACTAGCTGGTATTCAGTTCTTC. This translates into CASAKPPGLAGIQFF.